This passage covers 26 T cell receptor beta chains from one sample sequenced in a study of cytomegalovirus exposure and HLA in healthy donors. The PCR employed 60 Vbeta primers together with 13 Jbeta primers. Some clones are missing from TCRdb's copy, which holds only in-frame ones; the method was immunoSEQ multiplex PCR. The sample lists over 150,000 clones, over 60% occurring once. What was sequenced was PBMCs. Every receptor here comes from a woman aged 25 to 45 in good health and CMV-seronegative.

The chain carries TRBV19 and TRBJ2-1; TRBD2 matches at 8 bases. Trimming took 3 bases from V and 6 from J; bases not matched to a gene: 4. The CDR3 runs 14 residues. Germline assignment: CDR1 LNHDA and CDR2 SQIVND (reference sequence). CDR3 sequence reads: CASSMLAGPNEQFF. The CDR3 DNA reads TGTGCCAGTAGTATGCTAGCGGGCCCCAATGAGCAGTTCTTC. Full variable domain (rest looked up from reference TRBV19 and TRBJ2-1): DGGITQSPKYLFRKEGQNVTLSCEQNLNHDAMYWYRQDPGQGLRLIYYSQIVNDFQKGDIAEGYSVSREKKESFPLTVTSAQKNPTAFYLCASSMLAGPNEQFFGPGTRLTVL.

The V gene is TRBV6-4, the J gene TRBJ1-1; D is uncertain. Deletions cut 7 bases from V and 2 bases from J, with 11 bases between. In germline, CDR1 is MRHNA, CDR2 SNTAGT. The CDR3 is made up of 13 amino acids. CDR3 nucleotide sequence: TGTGCCAGCAAGAGGCAGATAAACACTGAAGCTTTCTTT. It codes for CASKRQINTEAFF.

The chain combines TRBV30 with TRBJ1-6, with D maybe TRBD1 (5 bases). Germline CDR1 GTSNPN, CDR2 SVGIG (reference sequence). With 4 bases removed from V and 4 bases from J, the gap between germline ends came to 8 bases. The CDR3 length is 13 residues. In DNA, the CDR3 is TGTGCCTGGACTGGGGGGTATAATTCACCCCTCCACTTT. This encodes CAWTGGYNSPLHF.

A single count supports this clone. The CDR3 coding sequence is TGTGCCAGCAGAAACACTAGGGCTTCCAGCTCCTACAATGAGCAGTTCTTC. The encoded protein is CASRNTRASSSYNEQFF. The chain combines TRBV7-2 with TRBJ2-1; D might be TRBD2 (5 bases). Germline loops: CDR1 SGHTA, CDR2 FQGNSA. Trimming left V 6 bases short and J 0 bases short, with 18 bases between. The CDR3 has 17 residues.

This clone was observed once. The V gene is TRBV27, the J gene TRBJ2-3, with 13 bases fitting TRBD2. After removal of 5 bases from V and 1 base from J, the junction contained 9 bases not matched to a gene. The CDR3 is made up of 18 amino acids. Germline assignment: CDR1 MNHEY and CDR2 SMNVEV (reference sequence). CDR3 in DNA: TGTGCCAGCAGTAAACTAGCGGGGGGGCCCCGGGGCACAGATACGCAGTATTTT. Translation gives CASSKLAGGPRGTDTQYF.

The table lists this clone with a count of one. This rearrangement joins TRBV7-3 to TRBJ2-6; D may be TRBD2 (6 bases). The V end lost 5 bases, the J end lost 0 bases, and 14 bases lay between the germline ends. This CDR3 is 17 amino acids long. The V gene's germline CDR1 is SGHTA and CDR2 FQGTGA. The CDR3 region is CASSPLRDSSGANVLTF. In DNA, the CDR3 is TGTGCCAGCAGCCCGCTACGGGACTCCTCTGGGGCCAACGTCCTGACTTTC.

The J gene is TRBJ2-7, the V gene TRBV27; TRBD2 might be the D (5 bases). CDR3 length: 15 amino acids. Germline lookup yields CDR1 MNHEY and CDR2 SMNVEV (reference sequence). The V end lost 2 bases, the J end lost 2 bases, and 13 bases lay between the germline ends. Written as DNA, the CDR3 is TGTGCCAGCAGTTTAGGCGGGTTGGAGACCTACGAGCAGTACTTC. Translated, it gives CASSLGGLETYEQYF.

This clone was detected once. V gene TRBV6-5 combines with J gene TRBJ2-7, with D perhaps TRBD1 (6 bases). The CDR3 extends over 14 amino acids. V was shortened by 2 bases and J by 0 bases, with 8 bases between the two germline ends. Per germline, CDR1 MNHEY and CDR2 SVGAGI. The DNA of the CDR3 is TGTGCCAGCAGTTACGGACAGAGCTCCTACGAGCAGTACTTC. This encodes CASSYGQSSYEQYF.

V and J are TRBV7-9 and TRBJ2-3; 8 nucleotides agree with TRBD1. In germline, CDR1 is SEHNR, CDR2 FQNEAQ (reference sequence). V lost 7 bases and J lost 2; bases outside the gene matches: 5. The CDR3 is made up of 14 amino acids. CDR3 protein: CASNDRGDTDTQYF. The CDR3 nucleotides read TGTGCCAGCAACGACAGGGGTGACACAGATACGCAGTATTTT.

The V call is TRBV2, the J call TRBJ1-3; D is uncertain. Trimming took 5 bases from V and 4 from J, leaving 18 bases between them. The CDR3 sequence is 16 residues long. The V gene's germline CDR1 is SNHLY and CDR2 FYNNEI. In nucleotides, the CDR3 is TGTGCCAGCAGTTACGGAGACGGCGGGTACGGAAACACCATATATTTT. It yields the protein CASSYGDGGYGNTIYF.

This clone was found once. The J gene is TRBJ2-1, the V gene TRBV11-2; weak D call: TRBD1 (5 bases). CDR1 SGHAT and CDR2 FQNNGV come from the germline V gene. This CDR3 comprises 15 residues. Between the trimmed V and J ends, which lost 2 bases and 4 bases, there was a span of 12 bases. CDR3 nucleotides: TGTGCCAGCAGCTTACTCCAGGGCGCTTACAATGAGCAGTTCTTC. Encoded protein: CASSLLQGAYNEQFF.

Here the CDR3 DNA reads TGCGCCAGCAGCCTTCACGGGGGGAGCTCTGGAAACACCATATATTTT. Translated: CASSLHGGSSGNTIYF. This chain joins TRBV4-3 and TRBJ1-3; possibly TRBD1 for D (5 bases). The CDR3 totals 16 residues. Trimming removed 4 bases from V and 0 bases from J, with 13 bases in between. The germline CDR1 and CDR2 sequences are LGHNA and YSLEER.

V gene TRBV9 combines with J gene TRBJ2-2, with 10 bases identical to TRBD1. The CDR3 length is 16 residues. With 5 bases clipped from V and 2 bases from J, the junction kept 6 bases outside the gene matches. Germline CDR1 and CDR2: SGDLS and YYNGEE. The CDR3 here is CASRLGTGDNTGELFF. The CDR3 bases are TGTGCCAGCAGGCTCGGGACAGGGGATAACACCGGGGAGCTGTTTTTT.

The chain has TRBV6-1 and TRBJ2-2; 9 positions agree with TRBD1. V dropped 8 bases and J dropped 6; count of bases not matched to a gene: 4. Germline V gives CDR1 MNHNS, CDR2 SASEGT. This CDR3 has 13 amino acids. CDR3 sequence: CASLTGGPGELFF. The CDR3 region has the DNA TGTGCCAGCCTAACAGGGGGCCCCGGGGAGCTGTTTTTT.

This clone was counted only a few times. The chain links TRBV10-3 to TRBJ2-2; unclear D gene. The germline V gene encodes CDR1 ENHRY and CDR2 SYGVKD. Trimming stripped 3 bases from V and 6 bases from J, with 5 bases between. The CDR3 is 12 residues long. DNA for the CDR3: TGTGCCATCAGTGATATCGCCGGGGAGCTGTTTTTT. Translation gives CAISDIAGELFF.

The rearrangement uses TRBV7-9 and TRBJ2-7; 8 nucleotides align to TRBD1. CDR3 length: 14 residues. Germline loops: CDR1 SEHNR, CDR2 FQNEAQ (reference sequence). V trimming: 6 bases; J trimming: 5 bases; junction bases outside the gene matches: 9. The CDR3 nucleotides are TGTGCCAGCAGTTTGTCAGGGGGCCTCCACGAGCAGTACTTC. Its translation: CASSLSGGLHEQYF. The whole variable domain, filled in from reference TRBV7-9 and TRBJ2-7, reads DTGVSQNPRHKITKRGQNVTFRCDPISEHNRLYWYRQTLGQGPEFLTYFQNEAQLEKSRLLSDRFSAERPKGSFSTLEIQRTEQGDSAMYLCASSLSGGLHEQYFGPGTRLTVT.

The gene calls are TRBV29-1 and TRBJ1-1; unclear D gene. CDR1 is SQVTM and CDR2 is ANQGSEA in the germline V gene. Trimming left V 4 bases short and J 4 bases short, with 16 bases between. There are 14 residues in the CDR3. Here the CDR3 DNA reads TGCAGCGTTGTCCCACGAGGGATGGGCACTGAAGCTTTCTTT. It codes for CSVVPRGMGTEAFF.

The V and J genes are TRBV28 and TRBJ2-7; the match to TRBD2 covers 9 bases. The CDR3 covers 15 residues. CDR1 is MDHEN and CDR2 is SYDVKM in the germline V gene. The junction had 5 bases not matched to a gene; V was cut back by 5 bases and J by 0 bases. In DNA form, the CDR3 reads TGTGCCAGCAGTACCTTTAGCGGGGGCTCCTACGAGCAGTACTTC. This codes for CASSTFSGGSYEQYF.

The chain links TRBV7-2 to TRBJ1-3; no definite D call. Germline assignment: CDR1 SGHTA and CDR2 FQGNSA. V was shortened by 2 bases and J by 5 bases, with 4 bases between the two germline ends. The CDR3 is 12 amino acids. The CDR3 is CASSLIRNTIYF. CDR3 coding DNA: TGTGCCAGCAGCTTAATCAGAAACACCATATATTTT.

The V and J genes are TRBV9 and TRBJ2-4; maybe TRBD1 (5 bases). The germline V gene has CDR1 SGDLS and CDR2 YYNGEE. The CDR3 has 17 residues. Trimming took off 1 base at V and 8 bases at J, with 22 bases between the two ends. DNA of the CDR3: TGTGCCAGCAGCGTAACTGTGGGTGGTCAGGGTAGGGACATTCAGTACTTC. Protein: CASSVTVGGQGRDIQYF.

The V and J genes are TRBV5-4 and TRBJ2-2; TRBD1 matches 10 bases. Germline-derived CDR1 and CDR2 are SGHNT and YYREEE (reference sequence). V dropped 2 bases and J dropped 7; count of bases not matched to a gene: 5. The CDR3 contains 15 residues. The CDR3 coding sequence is TGTGCCAGCAGCTTCCCCCGGGACAGGGGCGGGGAGCTGTTTTTT. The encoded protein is CASSFPRDRGGELFF.

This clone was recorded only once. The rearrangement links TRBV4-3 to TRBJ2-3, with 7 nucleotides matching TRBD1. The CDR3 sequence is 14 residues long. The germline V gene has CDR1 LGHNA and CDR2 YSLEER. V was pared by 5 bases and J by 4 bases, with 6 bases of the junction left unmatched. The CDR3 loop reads CASSSRQGADTQYF. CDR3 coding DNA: TGCGCCAGCAGCTCGAGACAGGGAGCAGATACGCAGTATTTT.

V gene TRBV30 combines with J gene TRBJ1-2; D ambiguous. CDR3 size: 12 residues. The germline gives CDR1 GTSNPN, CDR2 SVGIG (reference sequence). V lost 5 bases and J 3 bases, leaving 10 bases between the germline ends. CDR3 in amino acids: CAWSFLYYGYTF. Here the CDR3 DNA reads TGTGCCTGGTCCTTCCTTTACTATGGCTACACCTTC.

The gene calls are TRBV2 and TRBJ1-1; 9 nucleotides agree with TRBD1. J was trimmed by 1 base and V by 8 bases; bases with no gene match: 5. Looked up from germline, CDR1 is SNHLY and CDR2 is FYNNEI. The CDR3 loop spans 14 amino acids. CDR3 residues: CASGNRGPNTEAFF. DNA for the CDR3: TGTGCCAGCGGAAACAGGGGGCCGAACACTGAAGCTTTCTTT. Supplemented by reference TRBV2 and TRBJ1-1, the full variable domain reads EPEVTQTPSHQVTQMGQEVILRCVPISNHLYFYWYRQILGQKVEFLVSFYNNEISEKSEIFDDQFSVERPDGSNFTLKIRSTKLEDSAMYFCASGNRGPNTEAFFGQGTRLTVV.

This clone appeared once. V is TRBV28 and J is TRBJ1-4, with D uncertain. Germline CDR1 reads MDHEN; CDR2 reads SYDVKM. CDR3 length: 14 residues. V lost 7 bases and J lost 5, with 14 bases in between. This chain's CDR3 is CASNHRDYNEKLFF. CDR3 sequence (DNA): TGTGCCAGCAACCACCGGGATTACAATGAAAAACTGTTTTTT.

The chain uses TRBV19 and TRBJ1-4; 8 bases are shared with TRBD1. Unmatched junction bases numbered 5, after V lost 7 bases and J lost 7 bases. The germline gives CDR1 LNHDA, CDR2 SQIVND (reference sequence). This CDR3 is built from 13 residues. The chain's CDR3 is CASKDREIEKLFF. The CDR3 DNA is TGTGCCAGTAAGGACAGGGAGATTGAAAAACTGTTTTTT.